The sequence of this T cell receptor beta chain was determined in a study of graft-versus-host responses after intestinal transplantation. Across the study: In this cohort, recipients had multivisceral, liver-intestinal, or isolated intestinal transplants. Anti-thymocyte globulin served as induction for all recipients, who then took tacrolimus and steroids for about 3 years. The study, taken as a whole, reports: There were GvH clones found in recipient marrow, and some of them appeared first in ileum or blood.

V lost 0 bases and J lost 3; bases outside the gene matches: 1. In germline, CDR1 is MGHRA, CDR2 YSYEKL. The CDR3 length is 15 residues. Sequenced by immunoSEQ multiplex PCR; TCRdb stores in-frame clones only, minus some. The sample holds 45,000 to 50,000 clones, 80% to 95% seen once. Points on this clone: Its antigen is unidentified.

V gene TRBV4-1 combines with J gene TRBJ2-1; 8 bases match TRBD2. Sequenced here: PBMCs, sampled 750 to 800 days after a first intestinal transplant, on the day of a second. This TCR came from a human patient who received an intestinal transplant, so some T cells may come from the graft donor. CDR3 region: CASSQDGTSYNEQFF. The DNA of the CDR3 is TGCGCCAGCAGCCAAGATGGGACTAGCTACAATGAGCAGTTCTTC.